The T cell receptor beta chain under discussion was sequenced for a study of T cell clonotyping in hematopoietic cell transplantation. Germline V gives CDR1 SGHTA, CDR2 FQGNSA. The CDR3 is made up of 14 amino acids. V trimming: 7 bases; J trimming: 6 bases; junction bases outside the gene matches: 9. Measured with immunoSEQ multiplex PCR; TCRdb has only the in-frame clones, and not every one. In the table there are 5,000 or so clones, 89% of which are singletons. This chain joins TRBV7-2 and TRBJ2-1; 7 positions match TRBD1. This clonotype originated in a male patient aged 65-79 years who had an allogeneic stem cell transplant from an unrelated donor, so T cells may come from the graft donor. Some clones in this sample may be carry-over from other donors' samples. Specimen: peripheral blood mononuclear cells, collected 100 days after allogeneic stem cell transplant. This CDR3 reads CASTPRQGANEQFF. The CDR3 nucleotides read TGTGCCAGCACCCCCCGACAGGGTGCCAATGAGCAGTTCTTC. The full variable domain, its missing parts supplied by reference TRBV7-2 and TRBJ2-1, is GAGVSQSPSNKVTEKGKDVELRCDPISGHTALYWYRQSLGQGLEFLIYFQGNSAPDKSGLPSDRFSAERTGGSVSTLTIQRTQQEDSAVYLCASTPRQGANEQFFGPGTRLTVL.